This T cell receptor beta chain was recovered during a study of radiation and T cells in renal cell carcinoma. Across the whole study: Nephrectomy followed 15 Gy stereotactic body radiation by 4 weeks.

Documented time point: baseline pretreatment blood. Specified treatment: 15 Gy SBRT to primary tumor, nephrectomy 4 weeks later. The tumor was a clear cell renal cell carcinoma. Germline V gene sequence: CDR1 SNHLY, CDR2 FYNNEI. Germline trimming cut 5 bases from V and 4 bases from J; bases unmatched to any gene: 3. The CDR3 is 13 residues long. A word on this clone: Its antigen is not known.

Regarding the study as a whole: From baseline, blood top tumor clonotypes peaked at 2 weeks post-radiation.

Sequencing was performed with immunoSEQ multiplex PCR; in TCRdb, only in-frame clones are kept and a portion is missing. The sample carries approximately 90,000 clones, 75% to 90% recorded once. The receptor comes from a man aged 50 or older with renal cell carcinoma. The specimen comprised blood, sampled from a patient whose treatment included radiotherapy and nephrectomy. The rearrangement uses TRBV2 and TRBJ2-7; 9 nucleotides agree with TRBD2. DNA of the CDR3: TGTGCCAGCAGTAGCGGGGGGAAGTACGAGCAGTACTTC. Translated: CASSSGGKYEQYF.